A single sample gave rise to the 29 T cell receptor beta chains below, sequenced in a study of shared clonotypes between healthy human individuals. Assay: immunoSEQ multiplex PCR; the TCRdb copy retains only in-frame clones and omits some. The sample includes about 1.5 million clones, approximately 97% of them seen just once. Sequenced material: naive CD4+ T cells sorted from blood. Subset: CD45RA+ positively selected. The receptors here all came from a man in his thirties or forties in good health.

The V and J genes are TRBV10-2 and TRBJ1-3; TRBD1 aligns across 9 bases. The V and J ends lost 6 bases and 3 bases, in that order; junction bases with no gene match: 9. This CDR3 has 16 amino acids. Germline V gene lookup returns CDR1 WSHSY and CDR2 SAAADI. CDR3 protein: CASRRTGTGFGNTIYF. DNA of the CDR3: TGCGCCAGCAGGAGAACCGGGACAGGGTTTGGAAACACCATATATTTT.

In this sample, this clone turned up once. The chain links TRBV9 to TRBJ2-7; TRBD1 is a possible D gene (6 bases). Per the germline V gene, CDR1 is SGDLS and CDR2 is YYNGEE. The CDR3 length is 16 residues. Trimming took off 0 bases at V and 3 bases at J, with 16 bases between the two ends. The CDR3 here is CASSVGDTGFSYEQYF. CDR3 bases: TGTGCCAGCAGCGTAGGGGACACAGGCTTCAGCTACGAGCAGTACTTC. The full variable domain, completed using reference TRBV9 and TRBJ2-7, is DSGVTQTPKHLITATGQRVTLRCSPRSGDLSVYWYQQSLDQGLQFLIQYYNGEERAKGNILERFSAQQFPDLHSELNLSSLELGDSALYFCASSVGDTGFSYEQYFGPGTRLTVT.

The rearrangement joins TRBV5-4 to TRBJ2-5, with 7 bases matching TRBD1. Germline values: CDR1 SGHNT, CDR2 YYREEE (reference sequence). The CDR3 extends over 15 amino acids. The ends lost 4 bases at V and 2 bases at J; junction bases unmatched: 8. The CDR3: CASSRDSTRQETQYF. In DNA form, the CDR3 reads TGTGCCAGCAGCCGGGACAGTACCCGACAAGAGACCCAGTACTTC. Full variable domain (missing parts from reference TRBV5-4 and TRBJ2-5): ETGVTQSPTHLIKTRGQQVTLRCSSQSGHNTVSWYQQALGQGPQFIFQYYREEENGRGNFPPRFSGLQFPNYSSELNVNALELDDSALYLCASSRDSTRQETQYFGPGTRLLVL.

The rearrangement links TRBV28 to TRBJ2-2; 7 bases line up with TRBD2. The germline gives CDR1 MDHEN, CDR2 SYDVKM. The CDR3 consists of 16 residues. The J segment lost 2 bases and the V segment lost 6 bases, leaving 9 bases of the junction unmatched. This chain's CDR3 is CASRLAGSRNTGELFF. Here the CDR3 DNA reads TGTGCCAGCAGATTAGCGGGTTCCAGAAACACCGGGGAGCTGTTTTTT.

The genes are TRBV6-5 and TRBJ2-7; D is perhaps TRBD2 (5 bases). Germline CDR1 is MNHEY and CDR2 is SVGAGI. Between the trimmed V and J ends, which lost 4 bases and 9 bases, there was a span of 16 bases. The CDR3 consists of 13 residues. In DNA form, the CDR3 reads TGTGCCAGCAGTTCAGGACTCACCGGAGGGCAGTACTTC. Amino acids: CASSSGLTGGQYF.

V usage is TRBV9 and J usage is TRBJ2-3; D not certain. V lost 0 bases, J lost 6 bases, and 8 bases lay in between. The CDR3 totals 13 residues. Germline V gene sequence: CDR1 SGDLS, CDR2 YYNGEE. The CDR3 protein is CASSVVRSDTQYF. CDR3 in DNA: TGTGCCAGCAGCGTAGTCCGATCGGATACGCAGTATTTT.

CDR3 sequence (DNA): TGTGCCTGGAGGGACGCTGGGGGGGCTTTCTTT. This codes for CAWRDAGGAFF. The chain employs TRBV30 and TRBJ1-1; possibly TRBD1 for D (5 bases). Trimming cost V 3 bases and J 11 bases, with 13 bases left between them. The CDR3 totals 11 residues. Germline values: CDR1 GTSNPN, CDR2 SVGIG (reference sequence).

The chain has TRBV29-1 and TRBJ2-7; TRBD1 might be the D (6 bases). V lost 4 bases, J lost 4 bases, and 17 bases lay in between. This CDR3 contains 14 residues. Germline V gives CDR1 SQVTM, CDR2 ANQGSEA. The CDR3 region has the DNA TGCAGCGTTGCCAGGGGCGGGTCCGGGTACGAGCAGTACTTC. Translating it yields CSVARGGSGYEQYF.

V usage is TRBV30 and J usage is TRBJ2-7; 7 bases map to TRBD2. After removal of 2 bases from V and 0 bases from J, the junction contained 4 bases not matched to a gene. The CDR3 consists of 14 residues. The germline CDR1 and CDR2 sequences are GTSNPN and SVGIG (reference sequence). As DNA, the CDR3 is TGTGCCTGGAGTAAAGGCGGGAGCTCCTACGAGCAGTACTTC. Protein: CAWSKGGSSYEQYF.

The CDR3 DNA sequence: TGTGCCAGCAGTTTAAATTGGCCGACCGTGGCTTTCTTT. Its translation: CASSLNWPTVAFF. The chain recombines TRBV28 with TRBJ1-1; unclear D gene. This CDR3 region has 13 residues. Trimming left V 2 bases short and J 11 bases short, with 15 bases between. Germline CDR1 MDHEN, CDR2 SYDVKM. The whole variable domain, remainder taken from reference TRBV28 and TRBJ1-1, is DVKVTQSSRYLVKRTGEKVFLECVQDMDHENMFWYRQDPGLGLRLIYFSYDVKMKEKGDIPEGYSVSREKKERFSLILESASTNQTSMYLCASSLNWPTVAFFGQGTRLTVV.

The rearrangement uses TRBV28 and TRBJ1-2; a weak D match, TRBD1 (5 bases). The CDR3 contains 14 residues. Trimming shortened V by 5 bases and J by 1 base, and 11 bases separated the two germline ends. CDR1 and CDR2 (germline): MDHEN, SYDVKM. In DNA form, the CDR3 reads TGTGCCAGCAGTCCCGTGGGGCTTAACTATGGCTACACCTTC. This codes for CASSPVGLNYGYTF.

This clone turned up a few times. The chain uses TRBV30 and TRBJ1-1; 8 bases align to TRBD1. Trimming removed 1 base from V and 8 bases from J; junction bases left unmatched: 6. Germline V gene data show CDR1 as GTSNPN and CDR2 as SVGIG (reference sequence). This CDR3 has 13 residues. CDR3 sequence reads: CAWSASGGGEAFF. CDR3 nucleotide sequence: TGTGCCTGGAGTGCCTCAGGGGGCGGGGAAGCTTTCTTT.

In nucleotides, the CDR3 is TGTGCCAGCAGCCCCAGTTTTAGCCAGGGGCTGGGTGAAAAACTGTTTTTT. Its protein product is CASSPSFSQGLGEKLFF. The chain has TRBV11-2 and TRBJ1-4, with D maybe TRBD1 (6 bases). The V and J ends lost 5 bases and 7 bases respectively, with 23 bases between them. The V gene's germline CDR1 is SGHAT and CDR2 FQNNGV. The CDR3 has 17 amino acids.

V is TRBV27 and J is TRBJ2-4, with 11 nucleotides matching TRBD2. V lost 2 bases and J lost 3; bases outside the gene matches: 6. The CDR3 sequence is 17 residues long. Germline loops: CDR1 MNHEY, CDR2 SMNVEV (reference sequence). CDR3: CASSLTSGSEGKNIQYF. CDR3 nucleotides: TGTGCCAGCAGTTTAACTAGCGGGAGCGAAGGCAAAAACATTCAGTACTTC.

V is TRBV19 and J is TRBJ2-7; D perhaps matches TRBD2 (7 bases). CDR3 length: 13 amino acids. Between the trimmed V and J ends, which lost 3 bases and 3 bases, there was a span of 9 bases. Germline loops: CDR1 LNHDA, CDR2 SQIVND (reference sequence). The CDR3 here is CASSIRGGYEQYF. The CDR3 nucleotides read TGTGCCAGTAGTATTAGGGGGGGCTACGAGCAGTACTTC.

With respect to this clone: Since the CDR3 does not end with the conserved phenylalanine or tryptophan, this likely comes from a read error. The DNA is omitted, as the CDR3 cannot be located on it reliably, and the CDR3 follows TCRdb's listing. This chain connects TRBV28 to TRBJ1-5; the D call in the table, TRBD1, was not verified against the DNA. The CDR3 comprises 12 residues, both ends counted. Germline V CDR1 and CDR2: MDHEN, SYDVKM. The CDR3 loop reads CASSTDRGLVSP.

The chain links TRBV28 to TRBJ2-1; D remains ambiguous. The CDR3 length is 11 residues. Germline V gene data show CDR1 as MDHEN and CDR2 as SYDVKM. Trimming pared 5 bases from V and 13 bases from J, leaving 12 bases between. CDR3: CASSTRAAQFF. The DNA of the CDR3 is TGTGCCAGCAGTACCCGGGCTGCACAGTTCTTC.

The rearrangement uses TRBV6-5 and TRBJ2-7; 12 nucleotides match TRBD2. There are 16 residues in the CDR3. CDR1 is MNHEY, CDR2 SVGAGI, per germline. V shed 2 bases, J shed 2 bases, and the junction held 4 bases outside the gene matches. Here the CDR3 DNA reads TGTGCCAGCAGTTACGGGACTAGCGGGCGACCCTACGAGCAGTACTTC. This gives the protein CASSYGTSGRPYEQYF.

V is TRBV14 and J is TRBJ1-2, with a tentative D call TRBD1 (6 bases). Germline V gene lookup returns CDR1 SGHDN and CDR2 FVKESK. Trimming pared 7 bases from V and 8 bases from J, leaving 17 bases between. The CDR3 has 13 amino acids. The chain's CDR3 is CASIRAGVVGYTF. The CDR3 DNA reads TGTGCCAGCATCAGGGCAGGGGTTGTGGGCTACACCTTC.

V is TRBV29-1 and J is TRBJ1-1; 7 bases agree with TRBD1. Germline V CDR1 and CDR2: SQVTM, ANQGSEA. J gave up 0 bases and V 6 bases, and 10 bases lay outside the gene matches. The CDR3 loop spans 15 amino acids. CDR3: CSVKTQGPMNTEAFF. Here the CDR3 DNA reads TGCAGCGTCAAAACACAGGGGCCGATGAACACTGAAGCTTTCTTT.

The chain joins TRBV9 to TRBJ2-7, with 8 bases aligning to TRBD2. Trimming removed 4 bases from V and 4 bases from J; junction bases left unmatched: 10. The CDR3 extends over 15 amino acids. Germline V lookup: CDR1 SGDLS, CDR2 YYNGEE. The DNA of the CDR3 is TGTGCCAGCAGCCCCACCGGGACTAGGTATTACGAGCAGTACTTC. Amino acids: CASSPTGTRYYEQYF.

V and J are TRBV18 and TRBJ1-1, with 7 positions matching TRBD1. The CDR3 consists of 13 residues. Germline CDR1 and CDR2: KGHSH and LQKENI. V lost 4 bases, J lost 4 bases, and 3 bases stayed unmatched. The CDR3 is CASSQGAVTEAFF. Written as DNA, the CDR3 is TGTGCCAGCTCACAGGGGGCGGTCACTGAAGCTTTCTTT.

V gene TRBV7-9 combines with J gene TRBJ1-1, with a possible D match to TRBD1 (5 bases). The V and J ends lost 6 bases and 4 bases respectively, with 15 bases between them. The germline V gene encodes CDR1 SEHNR and CDR2 FQNEAQ (reference sequence). This CDR3 is 14 amino acids long. The CDR3 coding sequence is TGTGCCAGCAGTCTAGGGCAGGGTCCCACTGAAGCTTTCTTT. This codes for CASSLGQGPTEAFF. Using reference TRBV7-9 and TRBJ1-1 for the parts outside the CDR3, the full variable domain is DTGVSQNPRHKITKRGQNVTFRCDPISEHNRLYWYRQTLGQGPEFLTYFQNEAQLEKSRLLSDRFSAERPKGSFSTLEIQRTEQGDSAMYLCASSLGQGPTEAFFGQGTRLTVV.

This chain uses TRBV6-1 with TRBJ2-7; 9 positions match TRBD2. V lost 4 bases, J lost 4 bases, and 8 bases stayed unmatched. Germline V gives CDR1 MNHNS, CDR2 SASEGT. This CDR3 spans 15 amino acids. The DNA for the CDR3 is TGTGCCAGCAGTGCCGTTAGCGGGAGCTCTTACGAGCAGTACTTC. This gives the protein CASSAVSGSSYEQYF.

V is TRBV11-3 and J is TRBJ2-5; 13 bases align to TRBD2. Per the germline V gene, CDR1 is SGHNT and CDR2 is YENEEA. J was trimmed by 4 bases and V by 5 bases; bases with no gene match: 7. The CDR3 is 16 amino acids. The CDR3 region has the DNA TGTGCCAGCAGCCCCGGACTAGCGGGAGAGGTAGAGACCCAGTACTTC. Protein sequence: CASSPGLAGEVETQYF.

This clone is a singleton in its sample. The J gene is TRBJ1-2, the V gene TRBV28; a possible D gene is TRBD1 (5 bases). The CDR3 is 15 amino acids. The V end lost 6 bases, the J end lost 8 bases, and 22 bases lay between the germline ends. CDR1 and CDR2 (germline): MDHEN, SYDVKM. The CDR3 DNA follows: TGTGCCAGCAGACTATCGGACACATTGAGCCGAGGCTACACCTTC. It translates to CASRLSDTLSRGYTF.

This chain joins TRBV15 and TRBJ2-2; unclear D gene. The CDR3 totals 14 residues. Between the trimmed V and J ends, which lost 0 bases and 6 bases, there was a span of 8 bases. Germline CDR1 reads LNHNV; CDR2 reads YYDKDF (reference sequence). CDR3 nucleotides: TGTGCCACCAGCAGAGATTATGGGGCCGGGGAGCTGTTTTTT. It encodes CATSRDYGAGELFF. Full variable domain (missing parts from reference TRBV15 and TRBJ2-2): DAMVIQNPRYQVTQFGKPVTLSCSQTLNHNVMYWYQQKSSQAPKLLFHYYDKDFNNEADTPDNFQSRRPNTSFCFLDIRSPGLGDTAMYLCATSRDYGAGELFFGEGSRLTVL.

The DNA for the CDR3 is TGTGCCAGCTCACCAACCGGGGGGTCTCACGAGCAGTACTTC. Amino acid sequence: CASSPTGGSHEQYF. The genes are TRBV18 and TRBJ2-7; the match to TRBD2 covers 7 bases. The CDR3 loop spans 14 amino acids. V gave up 2 bases and J gave up 5 bases; unmatched junction bases: 6. CDR1 KGHSH and CDR2 LQKENI come from the germline V gene.

The chain has TRBV29-1 and TRBJ2-3, with 10 bases lining up with TRBD1. V shed 7 bases, J shed 0 bases, and the junction held 7 bases outside the gene matches. Per the germline V gene, CDR1 is SQVTM and CDR2 is ANQGSEA. The CDR3 has 15 amino acids. The CDR3 is CSDEGTGASTDTQYF. Written as DNA, the CDR3 is TGCAGCGACGAAGGGACAGGGGCTAGCACAGATACGCAGTATTTT.